The sequence of this T cell receptor beta chain was determined in a study of T cell responses to AZD1222 COVID-19 vaccine. Overall study results and limits: Spike-specific TCRs gained breadth and depth after people received two AZD1222 doses.

With respect to this clone: What it binds is not known.

Libraries were prepared by immunoSEQ multiplex PCR; TCRdb keeps only in-frame clonotypes and omits some of them. The sample carries 95,000 to 150,000 clones, roughly 90% recorded once. Germline V gene data show CDR1 as MNHEY and CDR2 as SMNVEV (reference sequence). The CDR3 contains 13 residues. The V and J ends lost 5 bases and 12 bases respectively, with 19 bases between them. The receptor was isolated from an adult in good health. The material sequenced was peripheral blood, taken on day 0 of AZD1222 vaccination. The chain has TRBV27 and TRBJ1-1; D gene ambiguous. The CDR3 sequence: CASSDNPWFGTFF. The CDR3, as DNA: TGTGCCAGCAGTGATAATCCTTGGTTTGGGACTTTCTTT.